The 28 T cell receptor beta chains below come from one sample, sequenced in a study of T cell changes during pregnancy in multiple sclerosis. Clones were read by immunoSEQ multiplex PCR, and TCRdb kept only the in-frame ones, dropping some. The repertoire includes 58,000 or so clones, roughly 90% of them detected once, and about 2.5% sits in the top ten. Sequenced material: peripheral blood, taken in the first trimester of pregnancy. The receptor set was obtained from a female donor with multiple sclerosis, enrolled in a pregnancy study.

The genes are TRBV15 and TRBJ2-2, with TRBD2 identical over 13 bases. The CDR3 runs to 15 residues. J was trimmed by 11 bases and V by 0 bases; bases with no gene match: 3. Germline lookup yields CDR1 LNHNV and CDR2 YYDKDF (reference sequence). CDR3 amino acids: CATSRDRLAGGELFF. The CDR3 coding sequence is TGTGCCACCAGCAGAGATCGACTAGCGGGAGGAGAGCTGTTTTTT.

The rearrangement joins TRBV7-3 to TRBJ2-7; TRBD2 might be the D (5 bases). The CDR3 has 15 residues. The ends were cut back, 0 bases at V and 2 bases at J, with 11 bases in the middle. Germline V lookup: CDR1 SGHTA, CDR2 FQGTGA. The CDR3, as DNA: TGTGCCAGCAGCTTAACCGGGAACGGGGCCTACGAGCAGTACTTC. Translation: CASSLTGNGAYEQYF.

The rearrangement links TRBV12-5 to TRBJ2-1; possible D gene TRBD2, 5 bases. Germline CDR1 is LGHNT and CDR2 is FRNRAP. The V and J ends lost 1 base and 3 bases respectively, with 10 bases between them. This CDR3 has 15 amino acids. The CDR3: CASGLGTGGYNEQFF. The CDR3 DNA reads TGTGCTAGTGGTTTGGGGACTGGCGGCTACAATGAGCAGTTCTTC.

The gene calls are TRBV29-1 and TRBJ2-5, with D tentatively TRBD1 (5 bases). CDR3 length: 16 amino acids. CDR1 and CDR2 (germline): SQVTM, ANQGSEA. The V and J ends lost 0 bases and 5 bases respectively, with 19 bases between them. CDR3 residues: CSVEDLKGRKSETQYF. The CDR3, as DNA: TGCAGCGTTGAAGATCTTAAGGGGCGCAAGTCGGAGACCCAGTACTTC. The full variable domain, its missing parts supplied by reference TRBV29-1 and TRBJ2-5, is SAVISQKPSRDICQRGTSLTIQCQVDSQVTMMFWYRQQPGQSLTLIATANQGSEATYESGFVIDKFPISRPNLTFSTLTVSNMSPEDSSIYLCSVEDLKGRKSETQYFGPGTRLLVL.

This chain joins TRBV2 and TRBJ2-1; D call uncertain. Per the germline V gene, CDR1 is SNHLY and CDR2 is FYNNEI. V was pared by 2 bases and J by 0 bases, with 11 bases between. This CDR3 region has 16 residues. DNA for the CDR3: TGTGCCAGCAGTGAACGAGGCTTGAGCTCCTACAATGAGCAGTTCTTC. The encoded protein is CASSERGLSSYNEQFF.

V gene TRBV7-9 combines with J gene TRBJ1-2; D is undetermined. This CDR3 contains 17 residues. Germline assignment: CDR1 SEHNR and CDR2 FQNEAQ (reference sequence). Trimming removed 4 bases from V and 4 bases from J, with 22 bases in between. In nucleotides, the CDR3 is TGTGCCAGCAGCTCCCCGGGGAGACCGCCCCTCCTCTATGGCTACACCTTC. Translation: CASSSPGRPPLLYGYTF.

This rearrangement joins TRBV25-1 to TRBJ2-7, with D perhaps matching TRBD1 (5 bases). V lost 5 bases to trimming and J lost 7 bases, with 15 bases between them. CDR3 size: 13 residues. Germline lookup yields CDR1 MGHDK and CDR2 SYGVNS. The CDR3 DNA is TGTGCCAGCAGTAAGTCCCAGGGTTGGGAGCAGTACTTC. It translates to CASSKSQGWEQYF.

This clone was picked up a small number of times. Written as DNA, the CDR3 is TGTGCCAGCAGCCCTCATGGCCGTCCTGAAGCTTTCTTT. This gives the protein CASSPHGRPEAFF. The chain joins TRBV7-9 to TRBJ1-1, with D uncertain. Deletions cut 5 bases from V and 6 bases from J, with 13 bases between. CDR3 length: 13 amino acids. In germline, CDR1 is SEHNR, CDR2 FQNEAQ (reference sequence).

The rearrangement uses TRBV6-5 and TRBJ1-2, with a weak D call TRBD1 (5 bases). V was pared by 10 bases and J by 0 bases, with 12 bases between. Germline CDR1 is MNHEY and CDR2 is SVGAGI. This CDR3 spans 13 amino acids. Here the CDR3 DNA reads TGTGCCACCAGACAGAGCCCTAACTATGGCTACACCTTC. This encodes CATRQSPNYGYTF.

V usage is TRBV5-1 and J usage is TRBJ2-3; no firm D call. The V and J ends lost 2 bases and 6 bases respectively, with 10 bases between them. Germline V gene lookup returns CDR1 SGHRS and CDR2 YFSETQ. The CDR3 loop spans 13 amino acids. The CDR3 nucleotides read TGCGCCAGCAGCTTAGGATTCGGGGATACGCAGTATTTT. As protein: CASSLGFGDTQYF.

This chain connects TRBV7-2 to TRBJ2-2, with TRBD2 matching over 11 bases. This CDR3 has 16 amino acids. Germline V gene data show CDR1 as SGHTA and CDR2 as FQGNSA. Unmatched junction bases numbered 5, after V lost 2 bases and J lost 6 bases. CDR3 DNA sequence: TGTGCCAGCAGCTTACGGGGACTAGCGGTGTCCGGGGAGCTGTTTTTT. Amino acid sequence: CASSLRGLAVSGELFF.

The chain couples TRBV7-6 to TRBJ2-1; TRBD2 agrees at 12 bases. V gave up 4 bases and J gave up 3 bases; unmatched junction bases: 13. Per germline, CDR1 SGHVS and CDR2 FNYEAQ. The CDR3 sequence is 19 residues long. CDR3 DNA sequence: TGTGCCAGCAGCTCGAGGGGGGGTGAGACTAGCGGGAGCTACAATGAGCAGTTCTTC. Its translation is CASSSRGGETSGSYNEQFF.

At least ten counts were recorded for this clone. The gene calls are TRBV4-3 and TRBJ2-7; TRBD2 is a possible D gene (5 bases). The CDR3 contains 16 residues. Trimming left V 1 base short and J 0 bases short, with 13 bases between. Germline lookup yields CDR1 LGHNA and CDR2 YSLEER. The CDR3: CASSQGVGDGSYEQYF. CDR3 DNA sequence: TGCGCCAGCAGCCAAGGGGTGGGAGACGGCTCCTACGAGCAGTACTTC.

This rearrangement joins TRBV21-1 to TRBJ2-7; the table gives TRBD2 as D, unverified against the DNA. TRBV21-1 is a known pseudogene. The CDR3 loop spans 17 amino acids. For the CDR3, the DNA is TGTGCCAGCAGCAAAGATGGGTGGGCGGGAGATTTCGACGAGCAGTACTTC. It is translated as CASSKDGWAGDFDEQYF.

As DNA, the CDR3 is TGTGCCAGCAGCGGGACAGGTAGACTCTACGAGCAGTACTTC. Translating gives CASSGTGRLYEQYF. The rearrangement uses TRBV6-5 and TRBJ2-5, with TRBD1 matching 8 bases. With the DNA end fitting TRBJ2-7 better, the J assignment may be wrong. CDR1 is MNHEY and CDR2 is SVGAGI in the germline V gene. The CDR3 sequence is 14 residues long.

The rearrangement joins TRBV5-1 to TRBJ1-1, with 7 bases identical to TRBD1. CDR3 length: 16 amino acids. The V gene's germline CDR1 is SGHRS and CDR2 YFSETQ. V trimming: 0 bases; J trimming: 1 base; junction bases outside the gene matches: 6. This chain's CDR3 is CASSLVAGGRNTEAFF. The CDR3 DNA is TGCGCCAGCAGCTTGGTGGCAGGGGGAAGGAACACTGAAGCTTTCTTT.

V and J are TRBV5-6 and TRBJ2-7; 10 bases line up with TRBD2. After removal of 0 bases from V and 2 bases from J, the junction contained 5 bases not matched to a gene. This CDR3 has 16 residues. Germline assignment: CDR1 SGHDT and CDR2 YYEEEE. The CDR3 nucleotides are TGTGCCAGCAGCTTGGGACTAGCGGGTTTTACCTACGAGCAGTACTTC. The encoded protein is CASSLGLAGFTYEQYF.

This clone appeared a single time. The genes are TRBV30 and TRBJ2-3; D not resolved. V was clipped by 5 bases and J by 4 bases, with 10 bases between them. Germline V gene lookup returns CDR1 GTSNPN and CDR2 SVGIG (reference sequence). The CDR3 has 12 residues. CDR3 sequence (DNA): TGTGCCTGGGCCCAAACTTCAGATACGCAGTATTTT. It translates to CAWAQTSDTQYF. Complete variable domain (other parts from reference TRBV30 and TRBJ2-3): SQTIHQWPATLVQPVGSPLSLECTVEGTSNPNLYWYRQAAGRGLQLLFYSVGIGQISSEVPQNLSASRPQDRQFILSSKKLLLSDSGFYLCAWAQTSDTQYFGPGTRLTVL.

V and J are TRBV10-3 and TRBJ2-3; 7 bases fit TRBD1. Germline assignment: CDR1 ENHRY and CDR2 SYGVKD. Trimming cost V 7 bases and J 3 bases; bases outside gene matches: 4. CDR3 size: 13 residues. The CDR3 sequence is CAINGQVTDTQYF. CDR3 nucleotide sequence: TGTGCCATCAACGGACAGGTTACAGATACGCAGTATTTT.

The rearrangement joins TRBV5-1 to TRBJ2-6, with D maybe TRBD1 (6 bases). Trimming cost V 4 bases and J 4 bases, with 18 bases left between them. This CDR3 contains 17 residues. CDR1 and CDR2 from the germline V gene are SGHRS and YFSETQ. CDR3 bases: TGCGCCAGCAGCCTGGGGTCGCAGGGGCTGGGGGCCAACGTCCTGACTTTC. Translated, it gives CASSLGSQGLGANVLTF. Using reference TRBV5-1 and TRBJ2-6 for the parts outside the CDR3, the full variable domain is KAGVTQTPRYLIKTRGQQVTLSCSPISGHRSVSWYQQTPGQGLQFLFEYFSETQRNKGNFPGRFSGRQFSNSRSEMNVSTLELGDSALYLCASSLGSQGLGANVLTFGAGSRLTVL.

This sequence joins TRBV7-8 and TRBJ1-4, with D perhaps TRBD1 (5 bases). Germline values: CDR1 SGHVS, CDR2 FQNEAQ. The CDR3 consists of 16 residues. V lost 6 bases and J 9 bases, leaving 23 bases between the germline ends. The CDR3 protein is CASSQTGGDHPQKLFF. For the CDR3, the DNA is TGTGCCAGCAGTCAAACTGGGGGGGACCATCCGCAAAAACTGTTTTTT.

CDR3 loop: CSVGPGGTEAFF. CDR3 bases: TGCAGCGTTGGGCCAGGAGGCACTGAAGCTTTCTTT. The genes are TRBV29-1 and TRBJ1-1; D is unclear. CDR3 length: 12 residues. Germline CDR1 reads SQVTM; CDR2 reads ANQGSEA. V lost 4 bases to trimming and J lost 4 bases, with 10 bases between them.

V is TRBV28 and J is TRBJ1-2, with 9 bases matching TRBD1. The CDR3 loop spans 14 amino acids. CDR1 MDHEN and CDR2 SYDVKM come from the germline V gene. After removal of 3 bases from V and 5 bases from J, the junction contained 4 bases not matched to a gene. The CDR3: CASSFSGQGYGYTF. In DNA, the CDR3 is TGTGCCAGCAGTTTCTCCGGACAGGGGTATGGCTACACCTTC.

The chain employs TRBV11-3 and TRBJ2-2, with TRBD1 identical over 9 bases. CDR3 length equals 17 residues. The V gene end was trimmed by 3 bases and the J gene end by 3 bases; junction bases not matched to a gene: 8. CDR1 is SGHNT, CDR2 YENEEA, per germline. CDR3 amino acids: CASSLGTGWRDTGELFF. The CDR3 nucleotides are TGTGCCAGCAGCTTGGGGACAGGGTGGAGGGACACCGGGGAGCTGTTTTTT.

The chain recombines TRBV7-3 with TRBJ2-3, with TRBD2 as a possible D gene (5 bases). Trimming shortened V by 3 bases and J by 1 base, and 11 bases separated the two germline ends. CDR1 and CDR2 from the germline V gene are SGHTA and FQGTGA. CDR3 length: 15 residues. The CDR3 nucleotides read TGTGCCAGCAGCTTTAAAGCGGACCGCACAGATACGCAGTATTTT. Amino acid sequence: CASSFKADRTDTQYF.

This sequence joins TRBV9 and TRBJ2-3, with D possibly matching TRBD2 (6 bases). V was cut by 4 bases and J by 6 bases, with 27 bases left in between. The CDR3 runs 18 residues. Germline V gene sequence: CDR1 SGDLS, CDR2 YYNGEE. Here the CDR3 reads CASSPVGWGRRGLDTQYF. CDR3 sequence (DNA): TGTGCCAGCAGCCCTGTTGGTTGGGGCAGGCGGGGACTGGATACGCAGTATTTT.

The chain uses TRBV7-2 and TRBJ1-1; unclear D gene. Trimming took off 6 bases at V and 1 base at J, with 12 bases between the two ends. Germline CDR1 reads SGHTA; CDR2 reads FQGNSA. The CDR3 consists of 14 residues. The CDR3: CASSFDRGNTEAFF. The CDR3 DNA reads as TGTGCCAGCAGTTTTGACCGGGGGAACACTGAAGCTTTCTTT. Combining the CDR3 with reference TRBV7-2 and TRBJ1-1 gives the whole variable domain GAGVSQSPSNKVTEKGKDVELRCDPISGHTALYWYRQSLGQGLEFLIYFQGNSAPDKSGLPSDRFSAERTGGSVSTLTIQRTQQEDSAVYLCASSFDRGNTEAFFGQGTRLTVV.

The chain combines TRBV7-2 with TRBJ2-7; tentative D call: TRBD2 (6 bases). Germline CDR1 SGHTA, CDR2 FQGNSA. This CDR3 has 13 residues. V was clipped by 5 bases and J by 7 bases, with 15 bases between them. CDR3 sequence reads: CASSGKRAGEQYF. In nucleotides, the CDR3 is TGTGCCAGCAGCGGCAAGCGGGCGGGGGAGCAGTACTTC.